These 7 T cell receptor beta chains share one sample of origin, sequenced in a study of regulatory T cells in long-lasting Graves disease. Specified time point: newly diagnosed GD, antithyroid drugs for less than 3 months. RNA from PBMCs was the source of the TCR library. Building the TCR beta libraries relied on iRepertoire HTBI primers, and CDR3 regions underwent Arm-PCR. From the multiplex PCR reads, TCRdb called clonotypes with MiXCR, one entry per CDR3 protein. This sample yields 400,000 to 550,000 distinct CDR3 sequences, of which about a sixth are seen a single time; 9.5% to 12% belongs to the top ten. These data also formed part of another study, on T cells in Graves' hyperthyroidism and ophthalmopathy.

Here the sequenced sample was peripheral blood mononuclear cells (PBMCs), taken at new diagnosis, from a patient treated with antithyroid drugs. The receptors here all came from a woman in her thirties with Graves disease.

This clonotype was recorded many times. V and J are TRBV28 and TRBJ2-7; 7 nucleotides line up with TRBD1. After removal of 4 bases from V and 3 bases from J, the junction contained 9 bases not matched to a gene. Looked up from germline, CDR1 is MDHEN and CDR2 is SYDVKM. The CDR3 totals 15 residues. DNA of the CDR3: TGTGCCAGCAGTTCGGCACGGGACAGCAGCTACGAGCAGTACTTC. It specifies CASSSARDSSYEQYF.

In DNA form, the CDR3 reads TGCAGTGCTGCACCGGGACTAGAAGTTTTGGGCTCCTACAATGAGCAGTTCTTC. Translated, it gives CSAAPGLEVLGSYNEQFF. The genes are TRBV20-1 and TRBJ2-1; TRBD2 matches 8 bases. CDR1 DFQATT and CDR2 SNEGSKA come from the germline V gene (reference sequence). The CDR3 is made up of 18 amino acids. The V segment lost 5 bases and the J segment 0 bases; nucleotides outside the gene matches: 15.

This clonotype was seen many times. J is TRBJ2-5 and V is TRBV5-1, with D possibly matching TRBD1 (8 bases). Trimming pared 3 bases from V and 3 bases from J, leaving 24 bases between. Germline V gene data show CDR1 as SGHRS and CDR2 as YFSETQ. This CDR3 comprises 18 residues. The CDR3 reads CASSSWGGQDLPEETQYF. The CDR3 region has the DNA TGCGCCAGCAGCTCCTGGGGGGGACAGGATCTACCAGAAGAGACCCAGTACTTC. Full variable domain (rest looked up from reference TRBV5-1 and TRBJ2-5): KAGVTQTPRYLIKTRGQQVTLSCSPISGHRSVSWYQQTPGQGLQFLFEYFSETQRNKGNFPGRFSGRQFSNSRSEMNVSTLELGDSALYLCASSSWGGQDLPEETQYFGPGTRLLVL.

CDR3 region: CASSELGGKNIQYF. In DNA, the CDR3 is TGTGCCAGCAGTGAATTGGGCGGGAAGAACATTCAGTACTTC. This chain joins TRBV6-2 or TRBV6-3 and TRBJ2-4, with D possibly matching TRBD2 (6 bases). CDR3 size: 14 residues. Trimming took 5 bases from V and 7 from J, leaving 15 bases between them. Per germline, CDR1 MNHEY and CDR2 SVGEGT.

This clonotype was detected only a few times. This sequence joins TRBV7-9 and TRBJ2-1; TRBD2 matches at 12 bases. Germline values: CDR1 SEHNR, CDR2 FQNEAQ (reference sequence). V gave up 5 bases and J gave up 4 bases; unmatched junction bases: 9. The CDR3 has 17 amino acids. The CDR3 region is CASSRIGLAGIYNEQFF. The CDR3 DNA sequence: TGTGCCAGCAGCCGAATTGGACTAGCGGGAATATACAATGAGCAGTTCTTC.

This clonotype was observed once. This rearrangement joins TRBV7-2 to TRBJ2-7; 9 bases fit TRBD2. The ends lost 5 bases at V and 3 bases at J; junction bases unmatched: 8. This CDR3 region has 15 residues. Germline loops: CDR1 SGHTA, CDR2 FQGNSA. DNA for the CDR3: TGTGCCAGCAGCCCCGGTGAGACTAGCGGCTACGAGCAGTACTTC. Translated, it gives CASSPGETSGYEQYF.

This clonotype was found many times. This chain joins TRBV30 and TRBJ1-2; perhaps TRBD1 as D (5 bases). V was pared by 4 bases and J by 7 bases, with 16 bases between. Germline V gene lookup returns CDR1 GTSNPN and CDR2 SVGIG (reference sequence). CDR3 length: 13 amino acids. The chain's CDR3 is CAWKAAGGTGYTF. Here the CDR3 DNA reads TGTGCCTGGAAGGCAGCGGGGGGGACTGGCTACACCTTC.